The 14 T cell receptor beta chains presented below share a single source sample, sequenced in a study of cytomegalovirus exposure and HLA in healthy donors. Primers for the PCR totalled 60 Vbeta and 13 Jbeta. Some clones are missing from TCRdb's copy, which holds only in-frame ones; the method was immunoSEQ multiplex PCR. The sample includes a few hundred thousand clones, over 60% of them seen just once. Sequenced sample: PBMCs. Receptors were obtained from a man aged 18-30 years in good health and CMV-seronegative.

The chain employs TRBV4-2 and TRBJ2-1; D uncertain. This CDR3 is built from 13 residues. Germline V CDR1 and CDR2: LGHNA, YNFKEQ. Deletions cut 4 bases from V and 4 bases from J, with 8 bases between. This CDR3 reads CASSPSSYNEQFF. The CDR3, as DNA: TGTGCCAGCAGCCCTTCTAGTTACAATGAGCAGTTCTTC.

The gene calls are TRBV28 and TRBJ1-1; D perhaps matches TRBD1 (6 bases). The ends were cut back, 1 base at V and 10 bases at J, with 10 bases in the middle. The CDR3 has 12 residues. Germline loops: CDR1 MDHEN, CDR2 SYDVKM. CDR3 sequence (DNA): TGTGCCAGCAGTTTATATGGGGGCGGAGCTTTCTTT. Amino acids: CASSLYGGGAFF.

The chain uses TRBV13 and TRBJ1-1; TRBD1 agrees at 7 bases. Germline CDR1 and CDR2: PRHDT and FYEKMQ (reference sequence). The CDR3 loop spans 17 amino acids. The J segment lost 1 base and the V segment lost 1 base, leaving 9 bases of the junction unmatched. CDR3 nucleotide sequence: TGTGCCAGCAGCTTAGCGCCAGGGGGAATGAGGAACACTGAAGCTTTCTTT. It translates to CASSLAPGGMRNTEAFF.

V gene TRBV6-5 combines with J gene TRBJ2-3; D remains unclear. Germline CDR1 reads MNHEY; CDR2 reads SVGAGI. Trimming took 5 bases from V and 6 from J, leaving 12 bases between them. The CDR3 consists of 13 residues. The chain's CDR3 is CASSTQRWDTQYF. As DNA, the CDR3 is TGTGCCAGCAGTACCCAGAGGTGGGATACGCAGTATTTT.

The J gene is TRBJ2-1, the V gene TRBV6-1; 9 nucleotides align to TRBD2. The CDR3 has 15 residues. Germline CDR1 and CDR2: MNHNS and SASEGT. The ends lost 7 bases at V and 4 bases at J; junction bases unmatched: 8. CDR3 nucleotide sequence: TGTGCCAGCATGTTTTCCAGCGGGGGGTACAATGAGCAGTTCTTC. This gives the protein CASMFSSGGYNEQFF.

The chain recombines TRBV7-9 with TRBJ1-5; 9 nucleotides agree with TRBD1. The V gene end was trimmed by 4 bases and the J gene end by 6 bases; junction bases not matched to a gene: 7. This CDR3 comprises 15 residues. The germline V gene encodes CDR1 SEHNR and CDR2 FQNEAQ (reference sequence). CDR3 in DNA: TGTGCCAGCAGCTCGGGACAGGGAGTGGTTCAGCCCCAGCATTTT. Encoded protein: CASSSGQGVVQPQHF.

The chain links TRBV7-2 to TRBJ2-3, with a possible D match to TRBD2 (5 bases). This CDR3 region has 14 residues. The germline V gene encodes CDR1 SGHTA and CDR2 FQGNSA. Trimming cost V 1 base and J 3 bases, with 8 bases left between them. The CDR3 DNA follows: TGTGCCAGCAGCTTAGGAGGGCGGACAGATACGCAGTATTTT. Translation: CASSLGGRTDTQYF.

The chain is built from TRBV5-7 and TRBJ1-5; D remains ambiguous. TRBV5-7 belongs to the ORF category, with a function that is uncertain. The germline V and J ends were trimmed by 0 bases and 9 bases, with 13 bases remaining between them. CDR3 length equals 14 residues. CDR3 amino acids: CASSLGQVLGPQHF. In DNA form, the CDR3 reads TGTGCCAGCAGCTTGGGGCAGGTACTAGGGCCCCAGCATTTT.

This clone was recorded only once. The chain links TRBV11-3 to TRBJ2-5; D not certain. The assigned J gene may be wrong: the sequence end matches TRBJ2-7 better. This CDR3 is 13 amino acids long. Germline-derived CDR1 and CDR2 are SGHNT and YENEEA. Written as DNA, the CDR3 is TGTGCCAGCAGCTTAGCATATAATTACGAGCAGTACTTC. Amino acids: CASSLAYNYEQYF.

V and J are TRBV2 and TRBJ2-3, with 10 bases that match TRBD1. Per germline, CDR1 SNHLY and CDR2 FYNNEI. V dropped 8 bases and J dropped 6; count of bases not matched to a gene: 5. The CDR3 loop spans 13 amino acids. The CDR3 DNA follows: TGTGCCAGCGGGGGGACAGGGGTGGATACGCAGTATTTT. This sequence encodes CASGGTGVDTQYF.

The chain links TRBV30 to TRBJ1-2; D gene ambiguous. Germline loops: CDR1 GTSNPN, CDR2 SVGIG (reference sequence). V lost 8 bases and J lost 6, with 19 bases in between. The CDR3 sequence is 13 residues long. CDR3 sequence reads: CAEKSRIRDGYTF. The CDR3 DNA is TGTGCCGAGAAGAGTCGCATTCGGGATGGCTACACCTTC.

V gene TRBV29-1 combines with J gene TRBJ2-1; 7 bases align to TRBD1. Germline V CDR1 and CDR2: SQVTM, ANQGSEA. This CDR3 region has 16 residues. V lost 6 bases to trimming and J lost 8 bases; unmatched junction nucleotides: 19. The CDR3 DNA reads as TGCAGCGTCTCAGAAATTAAGCAACAGGGGAACGATGAGCAGTTCTTC. Its protein is CSVSEIKQQGNDEQFF.

This chain uses TRBV5-1 with TRBJ2-7, with TRBD2 identical over 7 bases. The CDR3 totals 15 residues. The junction had 5 bases not matched to a gene; V was cut back by 0 bases and J by 2 bases. CDR1 is SGHRS, CDR2 YFSETQ, per germline. DNA of the CDR3: TGCGCCAGCAGCTTGGGGCCTAGCGGCCCCTACGAGCAGTACTTC. It specifies CASSLGPSGPYEQYF.

The chain joins TRBV27 to TRBJ2-2, with TRBD2 matching 8 bases. Trimming cost V 4 bases and J 10 bases; bases outside gene matches: 11. The CDR3 is 15 residues long. Per the germline V gene, CDR1 is MNHEY and CDR2 is SMNVEV (reference sequence). The CDR3: CASSSGLARRMELFF. DNA of the CDR3: TGTGCCAGCAGTTCCGGACTAGCCCGGCGCATGGAGCTGTTTTTT.